Following are 22 T cell receptor beta chains from one sample sequenced in a study of shared clonotypes between healthy human individuals. Measured with immunoSEQ multiplex PCR; TCRdb has only the in-frame clones, and not every one. The sample includes about 2.2 million clones, about 94% seen only once; the top ten take about 1.6%. Terminally differentiated effector memory CD45RA+ cells were excluded by CCR7 positive selection of CD45RO-negative cells. Material: naive CD8+ T cells from PBMCs. The receptors derive from a man younger than 35 in good health. Some clones in this sample may be carry-over from other donors' samples.

The chain recombines TRBV6-5 with TRBJ1-2, with D hard to call. Per the germline V gene, CDR1 is MNHEY and CDR2 is SVGAGI. The CDR3 consists of 16 residues. V was pared by 2 bases and J by 2 bases, with 15 bases between. CDR3 bases: TGTGCCAGCAGTTACCGCGGTTCGGGGTTCAACTATGGCTACACCTTC. It specifies CASSYRGSGFNYGYTF.

The chain carries TRBV28 and TRBJ2-3; D uncertain. This CDR3 spans 15 amino acids. CDR1 and CDR2 (germline): MDHEN, SYDVKM. Trimming shortened V by 3 bases and J by 1 base, and 11 bases separated the two germline ends. CDR3 loop: CASSLGPRGTDTQYF. CDR3 coding DNA: TGTGCCAGCAGTTTGGGCCCCCGGGGCACAGATACGCAGTATTTT.

The rearrangement joins TRBV28 to TRBJ2-5; D is undetermined. CDR3 length: 14 residues. Trimming removed 3 bases from V and 5 bases from J, with 13 bases in between. In germline, CDR1 is MDHEN, CDR2 SYDVKM. The CDR3 loop is CASSLGPLEETQYF. In DNA form, the CDR3 reads TGTGCCAGCAGTTTGGGCCCCCTGGAGGAGACCCAGTACTTC.

The rearrangement uses TRBV29-1 and TRBJ1-2, with unresolved D. Germline CDR1 and CDR2: SQVTM and ANQGSEA. Trimming removed 7 bases at V and 1 base at J, with 25 bases between. The CDR3 is 17 amino acids. The CDR3 bases are TGCAGCGAAGGTCCTGTGGACGGAAAGACAATTAACTATGGCTACACCTTC. Amino acids: CSEGPVDGKTINYGYTF.

CDR3 DNA: TGCGCCAGCAGCCTCAGAGGTGTCAGCTCCTACGAGCAGTACTTC. It translates to CASSLRGVSSYEQYF. The chain links TRBV4-1 to TRBJ2-7; D is undetermined. The V end was cut by 4 bases, the J end by 0 bases, with 13 bases between. The CDR3 has 15 amino acids. Per germline, CDR1 MGHRA and CDR2 YSYEKL.

The rearrangement links TRBV6-6 to TRBJ2-3, with D maybe TRBD1 (5 bases). CDR1 and CDR2 (germline): MNHNY, SVGAGI (reference sequence). The CDR3 spans 16 residues. V shed 3 bases and J shed 5 bases, with 18 bases lying between them. The CDR3 is CASSYGGHFPLDTQYF. Here the CDR3 DNA reads TGTGCCAGCAGTTATGGCGGACATTTCCCACTAGATACGCAGTATTTT.

The V and J genes are TRBV7-9 and TRBJ1-2; TRBD1 matches at 7 bases. This CDR3 is built from 15 residues. Looked up from germline, CDR1 is SEHNR and CDR2 is FQNEAQ (reference sequence). V shed 5 bases and J 4 bases; nucleotides not matched to a gene: 10. As DNA, the CDR3 is TGTGCCAGCAGCCTTCCTGGGACAGACTTCTATGGCTACACCTTC. Encoded protein: CASSLPGTDFYGYTF.

The J gene is TRBJ2-7, the V gene TRBV6-4, with 7 nucleotides matching TRBD1. The V and J ends lost 6 bases and 5 bases, in that order; junction bases with no gene match: 10. Per germline, CDR1 MRHNA and CDR2 SNTAGT. This CDR3 is 14 amino acids long. The CDR3 protein is CASRGDRVNHEQYF. In DNA form, the CDR3 reads TGTGCCAGCAGGGGAGACAGGGTGAACCACGAGCAGTACTTC.

The chain has TRBV25-1 and TRBJ2-7; 11 bases align to TRBD1. CDR1 is MGHDK and CDR2 is SYGVNS in the germline V gene. The CDR3 is 16 amino acids. J lost 2 bases, V lost 3 bases, and 6 bases had no gene match. Here the CDR3 reads CASSDRKGQGAYEQYF. CDR3 nucleotide sequence: TGTGCCAGCAGTGACCGGAAGGGACAGGGGGCCTACGAGCAGTACTTC.

V is TRBV5-1 and J is TRBJ2-1, with D unresolved. Germline V gene data show CDR1 as SGHRS and CDR2 as YFSETQ. Trimming left V 5 bases short and J 3 bases short, with 9 bases between. The CDR3 covers 13 residues. Here the CDR3 DNA reads TGCGCCAGCAGGGGTCCTCTCTACAATGAGCAGTTCTTC. The encoded protein is CASRGPLYNEQFF.

The J gene is TRBJ2-1, the V gene TRBV19; D gene uncertain. V was clipped by 5 bases and J by 4 bases, with 12 bases between them. The CDR3 totals 14 residues. Germline CDR1 is LNHDA and CDR2 is SQIVND (reference sequence). CDR3 coding DNA: TGTGCCAGTAGTGCTATCGGAGCTTACAATGAGCAGTTCTTC. Protein sequence: CASSAIGAYNEQFF.

The chain recombines TRBV7-4 with TRBJ2-5; D call uncertain. V gave up 4 bases and J gave up 1 base, with 10 bases separating them. Germline values: CDR1 SGHVT, CDR2 SQSDAQ. This CDR3 has 14 residues. CDR3 residues: CASSSEETQETQYF. CDR3 DNA: TGTGCCAGCAGCTCGGAAGAAACCCAAGAGACCCAGTACTTC.

The V gene is TRBV7-9, the J gene TRBJ1-2; D not certain. In germline, CDR1 is SEHNR, CDR2 FQNEAQ (reference sequence). The CDR3 contains 17 residues. V gave up 5 bases and J gave up 3 bases, with 22 bases separating them. CDR3 sequence reads: CASSHGGEVKPDYGYTF. In nucleotides, the CDR3 is TGTGCCAGCAGCCACGGCGGGGAGGTAAAACCCGACTATGGCTACACCTTC.

This clone was counted only a few times. V usage is TRBV14 and J usage is TRBJ1-2, with 8 bases aligning to TRBD1. Germline CDR1 reads SGHDN; CDR2 reads FVKESK. The CDR3 spans 14 residues. After removal of 3 bases from V and 4 bases from J, the junction contained 4 bases not matched to a gene. CDR3 nucleotide sequence: TGTGCCAGCAGCCAGGCAGGGGGCAGCTATGGCTACACCTTC. It yields the protein CASSQAGGSYGYTF.

J is TRBJ2-3 and V is TRBV21-1; the D call TRBD1 from the table was never checked on the DNA. TRBV21-1 counts as a pseudogene. This CDR3 region has 18 residues. CDR3 nucleotide sequence: TGTGCCAGCAGCAAAGAAGCAACCAGAGGGGGTGTTACAGATACGCAGTATTTT. Translating it yields CASSKEATRGGVTDTQYF.

As regards this clone: The same CDR3 is also encoded by other DNA sequences in this sample. The chain recombines TRBV9 with TRBJ1-3; no clear D. Germline V gives CDR1 SGDLS, CDR2 YYNGEE. V lost 0 bases and J 1 base, leaving 8 bases between the germline ends. This CDR3 contains 15 residues. This chain's CDR3 is CASSVGGGSGNTIYF. The CDR3 region has the DNA TGTGCCAGCAGCGTAGGGGGAGGGTCTGGAAACACCATATATTTT.

The CDR3 DNA is TGTGCCAGCAACGGGGGCGGGAGGGAGGACGAGCAGTACTTC. This sequence encodes CASNGGGREDEQYF. The V and J genes are TRBV6-5 and TRBJ2-7; 9 nucleotides line up with TRBD2. Trimming removed 7 bases from V and 5 bases from J; junction bases left unmatched: 9. CDR3 length: 14 amino acids. Germline CDR1 and CDR2: MNHEY and SVGAGI.

The chain is built from TRBV9 and TRBJ1-1; TRBD1 might be the D (5 bases). Trimming shortened V by 0 bases and J by 7 bases, and 13 bases separated the two germline ends. The germline gives CDR1 SGDLS, CDR2 YYNGEE. The CDR3 has 14 residues. The CDR3 coding sequence is TGTGCCAGCAGCGTAGTTGGGGGAGCGGGTGAAGCTTTCTTT. Its protein is CASSVVGGAGEAFF.

V gene TRBV5-5 combines with J gene TRBJ1-2; D perhaps matches TRBD1 (5 bases). The CDR3 length is 15 residues. Between the trimmed V and J ends, which lost 4 bases and 4 bases, there was a span of 17 bases. Germline V gives CDR1 SGHKS, CDR2 YYEKEE (reference sequence). The CDR3 sequence is CASSIRDGGPYGYTF. CDR3 DNA: TGTGCCAGCAGCATCCGGGACGGTGGTCCCTATGGCTACACCTTC.

This chain joins TRBV28 and TRBJ2-3; D is uncertain. Germline V CDR1 and CDR2: MDHEN, SYDVKM. V shed 5 bases and J shed 1 base, with 16 bases lying between them. The CDR3 runs 16 residues. The CDR3 coding sequence is TGTGCCAGCAGTCCGGCGTCCCCCGCCCGCACAGATACGCAGTATTTT. Translated, it gives CASSPASPARTDTQYF.

The chain is built from TRBV7-9 and TRBJ2-1; the D gene is possibly TRBD1 (6 bases). CDR1 and CDR2 from the germline V gene are SEHNR and FQNEAQ (reference sequence). Trimming took off 2 bases at V and 2 bases at J, with 10 bases between the two ends. The CDR3 has 15 residues. CDR3 coding DNA: TGTGCCAGCAGCTTAACACAGGGACCCTACAATGAGCAGTTCTTC. Translating it yields CASSLTQGPYNEQFF.

V usage is TRBV7-9 and J usage is TRBJ2-3; the D is unclear. Per germline, CDR1 SEHNR and CDR2 FQNEAQ (reference sequence). This CDR3 is 16 amino acids long. V gave up 4 bases and J gave up 3 bases, with 17 bases separating them. The CDR3 nucleotides read TGTGCCAGCAGCTCATCGTCGTCGGCTTCTACAGATACGCAGTATTTT. As protein: CASSSSSSASTDTQYF.